A single sample is the source of the 20 T cell receptor beta chains below, sequenced in a study of Ad26.COV2.S vaccination and SARS-CoV-2 variants. The assay was immunoSEQ multiplex PCR, and TCRdb's table has in-frame clones only and misses some. The sample includes under 250,000 clones, roughly 85% of them seen just once. Noted treatment: around 19 received Ad26.COV2.S at low or high dose, single or two shots; about 5 received placebo; per-sample allocation not given. Sampling took place 63 days after the first vaccine or placebo injection. The material sequenced was peripheral blood, taken in a trial of Ad26.COV2.S vaccine versus placebo. These receptors were collected from a person aged 18-60 years who received the Ad26.COV2.S COVID-19 vaccine or a placebo.

This CDR3 is CASTNRDRGVDTF. The CDR3 DNA is TGTGCCAGCACAAACAGGGACAGGGGCGTCGACACCTTC. This chain joins TRBV6-5 and TRBJ1-2, with 10 bases identical to TRBD1. The CDR3 is 13 amino acids. The V gene's germline CDR1 is MNHEY and CDR2 SVGAGI. Losses at the gene ends were 7 bases for V and 12 bases for J; bases not matched to a gene: 11.

The chain uses TRBV11-3 and TRBJ2-2; 9 positions match TRBD2. The CDR3 is made up of 15 amino acids. V dropped 4 bases and J dropped 5; count of bases not matched to a gene: 5. The germline CDR1 and CDR2 sequences are SGHNT and YENEEA. CDR3 protein: CASSSLAGATGELFF. DNA for the CDR3: TGTGCCAGCAGCTCCTTAGCGGGAGCTACCGGGGAGCTGTTTTTT. The variable domain in full, completed from reference TRBV11-3 and TRBJ2-2, reads EAGVVQSPRYKIIEKKQPVAFWCNPISGHNTLYWYLQNLGQGPELLIRYENEEAVDDSQLPKDRFSAERLKGVDSTLKIQPAELGDSAVYLCASSSLAGATGELFFGEGSRLTVL.

This clone showed up just once. This chain uses TRBV4-1 with TRBJ1-1, with no clear D. The CDR3 has 14 residues. The germline V gene encodes CDR1 MGHRA and CDR2 YSYEKL. V was shortened by 3 bases and J by 1 base, with 9 bases between the two germline ends. The CDR3 DNA sequence: TGCGCCAGCAGCCAGAATTTGGAGAACACTGAAGCTTTCTTT. Its translation: CASSQNLENTEAFF.

The chain employs TRBV23-1 and TRBJ2-3, with D maybe TRBD1 (5 bases). TRBV23-1 is flagged as an ORF with uncertain function. The length of the CDR3 is 17 residues. The ends were cut back, 2 bases at V and 2 bases at J, with 17 bases in the middle. CDR3 in DNA: TGCGCCAGCAGTCAAGGCTTGGCAGGGCGGAACACAGATACGCAGTATTTT. It yields the protein CASSQGLAGRNTDTQYF.

V gene TRBV19 combines with J gene TRBJ2-1; possible D gene TRBD2, 6 bases. Germline CDR1 LNHDA, CDR2 SQIVND (reference sequence). The CDR3 length is 13 residues. Trimming left V 7 bases short and J 5 bases short, with 12 bases between. CDR3 DNA: TGTGCCAGTACAGTGGCGGGACACAATGAGCAGTTCTTC. Its protein is CASTVAGHNEQFF.

The chain uses TRBV9 and TRBJ2-2; 7 positions match TRBD2. The CDR3 totals 14 residues. V gave up 3 bases and J gave up 8 bases; unmatched junction bases: 7. Germline V lookup: CDR1 SGDLS, CDR2 YYNGEE. As DNA, the CDR3 is TGTGCCAGCAGCGCCGCGCTGGGAGGGGGGGAGCTGTTTTTT. Protein: CASSAALGGGELFF.

This chain links TRBV5-6 with TRBJ2-7; D is perhaps TRBD1 or TRBD2 (6 bases each). V lost 2 bases to trimming and J lost 0 bases, with 9 bases between them. The CDR3 length is 14 residues. Per the germline V gene, CDR1 is SGHDT and CDR2 is YYEEEE. The CDR3 DNA sequence: TGTGCCAGCAGCTTTTGGGGGGCCTCCTACGAGCAGTACTTC. Residues: CASSFWGASYEQYF.

V and J are TRBV6-5 and TRBJ1-1; 7 bases align to TRBD1. With V trimmed by 6 bases and J by 8 bases, 6 bases remained unmatched. This CDR3 has 12 residues. Germline V gives CDR1 MNHEY, CDR2 SVGAGI. The CDR3 loop is CASRRQGSEAFF. Here the CDR3 DNA reads TGTGCCAGCAGGCGACAGGGTTCGGAAGCTTTCTTT.

The chain has TRBV12-3 or TRBV12-4 and TRBJ2-5; D may be TRBD2 (6 bases). This CDR3 is 13 amino acids long. Trimming stripped 6 bases from V and 5 bases from J, with 13 bases between. The CDR3, as DNA: TGTGCCAGCAGATTCGGGGGAGTGGAGACCCAGTACTTC. Translated: CASRFGGVETQYF.

V usage is TRBV6-5 and J usage is TRBJ1-4; D gene unclear. CDR3 length equals 14 residues. V was trimmed by 7 bases and J by 3 bases, leaving 12 bases between them. Germline V gene lookup returns CDR1 MNHEY and CDR2 SVGAGI. CDR3 sequence: CASTVGLPNEKLFF. The CDR3 coding sequence is TGTGCCAGCACCGTTGGACTTCCTAATGAAAAACTGTTTTTT.

The CDR3 bases are TGTGCCAGCTCACCACCGGGGAGGGGATCTGGAAACACCATATATTTT. Its protein is CASSPPGRGSGNTIYF. This sequence joins TRBV18 and TRBJ1-3; D possibly corresponds to TRBD1 (5 bases). The CDR3 contains 16 residues. The germline V gene encodes CDR1 KGHSH and CDR2 LQKENI. V gave up 0 bases and J gave up 1 base, with 10 bases separating them. Based on the CDR3 plus reference TRBV18 and TRBJ1-3, the full variable domain is NAGVMQNPRHLVRRRGQEARLRCSPMKGHSHVYWYRQLPEEGLKFMVYLQKENIIDESGMPKERFSAEFPKEGPSILRIQQVVRGDSAAYFCASSPPGRGSGNTIYFGEGSWLTVV.

The V call is TRBV4-2, the J call TRBJ2-6, with TRBD2 identical over 11 bases. The CDR3 is made up of 19 amino acids. Germline CDR1 and CDR2: LGHNA and YNFKEQ. With 1 base clipped from V and 3 bases from J, the junction kept 8 bases outside the gene matches. This CDR3 reads CASSQGLAGGALGANVLTF. For the CDR3, the DNA is TGTGCCAGCAGCCAAGGGCTAGCGGGAGGCGCCCTTGGGGCCAACGTCCTGACTTTC.

V gene TRBV6-5 combines with J gene TRBJ1-1, with D hard to call. Deletions cut 1 base from V and 0 bases from J, with 9 bases between. CDR1 is MNHEY, CDR2 SVGAGI, per germline. The CDR3 covers 15 residues. The CDR3, as DNA: TGTGCCAGCAGTTACTGGCAGCTTATGAACACTGAAGCTTTCTTT. It encodes CASSYWQLMNTEAFF.

As DNA, the CDR3 is TGTGCCAGCAGCTTAATAGGGGGCGCCCAGGGAGGCTACACCTTC. Its translation: CASSLIGGAQGGYTF. The chain recombines TRBV7-2 with TRBJ1-2; TRBD1 matches 7 bases. The germline V gene has CDR1 SGHTA and CDR2 FQGNSA. Unmatched junction bases numbered 11, after V lost 2 bases and J lost 8 bases. The CDR3 is 15 amino acids.

The chain recombines TRBV14 with TRBJ2-1; tentative D call: TRBD1 (6 bases). CDR3 length: 15 residues. V lost 1 base, J lost 4 bases, and 11 bases lay in between. Germline assignment: CDR1 SGHDN and CDR2 FVKESK. The CDR3 nucleotides read TGTGCCAGCAGCCAAGGGACAGCCCTATACAATGAGCAGTTCTTC. This codes for CASSQGTALYNEQFF.

CDR3 coding DNA: TGCAGCGTTGAATCAGGAGGGAGCGGGGGCCCAGAAGAGACCCAGTACTTC. It yields the protein CSVESGGSGGPEETQYF. This rearrangement joins TRBV29-1 to TRBJ2-5; 8 bases are a match to TRBD2. The germline V gene encodes CDR1 SQVTM and CDR2 ANQGSEA. V lost 2 bases, J lost 3 bases, and 14 bases stayed unmatched. This CDR3 contains 17 residues.

The J gene is TRBJ2-3, the V gene TRBV7-9; perhaps TRBD1 as D (6 bases). The CDR3 is 14 residues long. V was trimmed by 0 bases and J by 4 bases, leaving 8 bases between them. Germline lookup yields CDR1 SEHNR and CDR2 FQNEAQ (reference sequence). DNA of the CDR3: TGTGCCAGCAGCTTAGCGGCAGGGGCAGATACGCAGTATTTT. It encodes CASSLAAGADTQYF.

In its sample, this clone was seen once. This chain's CDR3 is CASSLLPGGETQYF. CDR3 DNA: TGTGCCAGCAGCTTGTTGCCGGGAGGCGAGACCCAGTACTTC. V and J are TRBV5-6 and TRBJ2-5; TRBD2 agrees at 7 bases. CDR1 is SGHDT, CDR2 YYEEEE, per germline. J lost 5 bases, V lost 1 base, and 5 bases had no gene match. CDR3 length equals 14 residues.

This chain's CDR3 is CASSRYTPRVDSPLHF. The CDR3 nucleotides are TGTGCCAGCTCACGATATACTCCCAGGGTAGATTCACCCCTCCACTTT. The chain has TRBV18 and TRBJ1-6; D possibly corresponds to TRBD1 (5 bases). The germline V and J ends were trimmed by 4 bases and 8 bases, with 18 bases remaining between them. This CDR3 is 16 amino acids long. Germline V lookup: CDR1 KGHSH, CDR2 LQKENI.

The chain joins TRBV27 to TRBJ2-1, with 9 bases matching TRBD1. V lost 11 bases to trimming and J lost 4 bases; unmatched junction nucleotides: 9. The germline V gene encodes CDR1 MNHEY and CDR2 SMNVEV (reference sequence). The CDR3 consists of 14 residues. CDR3: CASRGQGFYNEQFF. The CDR3 DNA reads as TGTGCCTCGCGGGGACAGGGATTTTACAATGAGCAGTTCTTC.